This T cell receptor (beta chain) came from a study of blood T cell repertoires in COVID-19 (dated by TCRdb to the early 2020s). In the study overall: The collaborator samples originated in the United States, Italy and Spain and spanned the acute and convalescent phases of COVID-19. A de-identified subject ID, COVID-19 status, age in years and sex were almost always included in the sample metadata. HLA class I and class II types, where available, came from metadata supplied by the sample provider rather than from assay-based typing. The material from the prospective study consisted of cDNA or gDNA derived from T cells, B-cell-depleted T cells, or PBMCs. A freely available public database, intended as a resource for researchers studying the immune response to SARS-CoV-2, is where the repertoires were released. Deeply sampled blood TCRbeta repertoires from subjects exposed to, actively infected with, or recovered from COVID-19 were included in the dataset. Samples came from the ongoing ImmuneRACE study (first 160 participants) plus 1,254 subjects from 6 global collaborators.

Points on this clone: Its antigen remains undetermined. No clone much larger than this one lies a single base away; base qualities are absent.

TCRbeta CDR3 regions were amplified from genomic DNA by means of the immunoSEQ Assay, a bias-controlled multiplex PCR. The source study handled its data this way. Within the assay, amplification of reference gene primers was used to estimate how many nucleated cells each sample contained. To quantify the absolute abundance of each unique TCRbeta CDR3 rearrangement, sequence reads were collapsed and filtered. For each sample, productive Simpson clonality was calculated as the square root of Simpson's diversity index over productive rearrangements. The clones in this table, taken by TCRdb from immuneACCESS, are in-frame only. Not every clone is retained; where verified, under half of the shortfall comes from an unresolved V gene, and the cause of the rest is unknown. V, J and clone size are taken as reported in that table, and D and trimming were inferred from the DNA itself. Within this sample are roughly 150,000 clones, with roughly 90% of them counted one time only. The ten most abundant clones make up around 4.8% of the sample.

Study-wide conclusions, independent of this receptor: The amount of clinical and demographic metadata varied by source and participant and was provided uncurated.

One collaborating source in Seattle enrolled patients while the patients were actively infected and followed the patients over time throughout the course of disease. Collaborating institutions collected whole blood in K2EDTA tubes following their own protocols. For TCRbeta analysis, collaborators shipped samples as frozen whole blood, isolated PBMCs, or DNA extracted from either of those sample types. Per the germline V gene, SGHTS is the CDR1 and YDEGEE is the CDR2. The germline ends are 19 bases apart after V is trimmed by 0 bases and J by 6 bases. The cysteine opens and the phenylalanine closes a CDR3 of 16 amino acids. Only the CDR3 region is kept as DNA, spanning 48 bases read in frame from base 1.

The receptor chain draws on TRBV5-8 and TRBJ2-7, with TRBD1 tentatively as D gene (6 bases match). Material: peripheral blood. This clonotype originated in a man between 18 and 29 years old with COVID-19, enrolled during active disease. DNA sequence: TGTGCCAGCAGCTTGGGACTTGGGGGCGAATTGGCCGAGCAGTACTTC. It codes for CASSLGLGGELAEQYF.